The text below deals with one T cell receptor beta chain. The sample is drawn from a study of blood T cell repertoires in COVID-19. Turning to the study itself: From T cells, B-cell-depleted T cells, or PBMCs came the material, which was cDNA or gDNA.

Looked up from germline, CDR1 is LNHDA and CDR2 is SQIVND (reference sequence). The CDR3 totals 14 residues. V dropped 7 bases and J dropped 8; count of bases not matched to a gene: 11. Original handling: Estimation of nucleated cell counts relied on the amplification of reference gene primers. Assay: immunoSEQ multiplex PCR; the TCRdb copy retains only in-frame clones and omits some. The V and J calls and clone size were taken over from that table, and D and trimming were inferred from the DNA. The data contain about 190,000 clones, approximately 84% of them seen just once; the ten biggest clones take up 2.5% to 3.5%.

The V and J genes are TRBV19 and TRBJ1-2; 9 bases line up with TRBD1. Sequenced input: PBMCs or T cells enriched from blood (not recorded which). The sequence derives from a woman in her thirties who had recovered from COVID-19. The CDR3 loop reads CASTQDRGGQGYTF. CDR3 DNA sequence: TGTGCCAGTACCCAGGACAGGGGAGGCCAGGGCTACACCTTC. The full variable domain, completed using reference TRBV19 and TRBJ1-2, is DGGITQSPKYLFRKEGQNVTLSCEQNLNHDAMYWYRQDPGQGLRLIYYSQIVNDFQKGDIAEGYSVSREKKESFPLTVTSAQKNPTAFYLCASTQDRGGQGYTFGSGTRLTVV.